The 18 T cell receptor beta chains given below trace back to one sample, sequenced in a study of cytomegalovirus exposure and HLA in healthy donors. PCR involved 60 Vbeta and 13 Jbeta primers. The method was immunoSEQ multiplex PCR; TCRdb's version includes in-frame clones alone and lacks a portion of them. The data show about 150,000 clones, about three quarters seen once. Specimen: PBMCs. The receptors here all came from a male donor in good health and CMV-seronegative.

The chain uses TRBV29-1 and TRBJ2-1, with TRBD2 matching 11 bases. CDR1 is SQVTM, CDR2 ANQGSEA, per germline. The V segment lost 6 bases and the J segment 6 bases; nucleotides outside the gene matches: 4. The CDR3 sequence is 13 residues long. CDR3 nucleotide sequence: TGCAGCGTCCTCGGGACTAGCGGCAATGAGCAGTTCTTC. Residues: CSVLGTSGNEQFF.

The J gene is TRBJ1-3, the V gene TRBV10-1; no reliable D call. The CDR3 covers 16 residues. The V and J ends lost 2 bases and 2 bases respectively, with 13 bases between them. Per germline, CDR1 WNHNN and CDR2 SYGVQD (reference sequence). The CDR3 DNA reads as TGCGCCAGCAGTGAGCGCGGATTCCAAACTGGAAACACCATATATTTT. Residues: CASSERGFQTGNTIYF.

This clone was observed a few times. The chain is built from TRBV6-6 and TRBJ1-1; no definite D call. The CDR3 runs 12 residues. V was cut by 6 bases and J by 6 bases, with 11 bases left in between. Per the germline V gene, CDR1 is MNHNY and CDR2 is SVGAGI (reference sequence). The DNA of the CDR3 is TGTGCCAGCAGCCTGGTGGACTCTGAAGCTTTCTTT. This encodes CASSLVDSEAFF.

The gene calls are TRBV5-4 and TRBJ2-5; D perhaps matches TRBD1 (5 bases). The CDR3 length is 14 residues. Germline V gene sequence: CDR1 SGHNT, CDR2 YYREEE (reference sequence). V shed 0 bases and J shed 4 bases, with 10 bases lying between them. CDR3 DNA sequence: TGTGCCAGCAGCTTGGGGCAGGGTTTAGAGACCCAGTACTTC. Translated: CASSLGQGLETQYF.

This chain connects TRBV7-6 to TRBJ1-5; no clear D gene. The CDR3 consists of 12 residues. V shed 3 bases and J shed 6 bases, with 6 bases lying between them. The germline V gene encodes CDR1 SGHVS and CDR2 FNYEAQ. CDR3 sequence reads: CASSFLGQPQHF. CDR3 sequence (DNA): TGTGCCAGCAGCTTTCTCGGTCAGCCCCAGCATTTT.

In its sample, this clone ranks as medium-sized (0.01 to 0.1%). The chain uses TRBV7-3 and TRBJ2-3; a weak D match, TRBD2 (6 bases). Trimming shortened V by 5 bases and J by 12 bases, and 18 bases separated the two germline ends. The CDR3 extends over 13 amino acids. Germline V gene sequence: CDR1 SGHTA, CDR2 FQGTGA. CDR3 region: CASSPGTPRTQYF. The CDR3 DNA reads TGTGCCAGCAGCCCCGGGACTCCCCGCACTCAGTATTTT.

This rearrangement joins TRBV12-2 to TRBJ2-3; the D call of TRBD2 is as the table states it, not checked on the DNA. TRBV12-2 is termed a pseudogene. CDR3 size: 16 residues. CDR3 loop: CASRPGTSGSTDTQYF. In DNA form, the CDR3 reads TGTGCAAGTCGCCCCGGGACTAGCGGGAGTACAGATACGCAGTATTTT.

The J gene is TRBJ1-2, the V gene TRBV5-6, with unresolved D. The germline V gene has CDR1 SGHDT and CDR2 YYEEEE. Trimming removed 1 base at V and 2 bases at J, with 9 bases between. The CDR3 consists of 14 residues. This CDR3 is CASSLKERNYGYTF. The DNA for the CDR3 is TGTGCCAGCAGCTTGAAGGAGAGGAACTATGGCTACACCTTC.

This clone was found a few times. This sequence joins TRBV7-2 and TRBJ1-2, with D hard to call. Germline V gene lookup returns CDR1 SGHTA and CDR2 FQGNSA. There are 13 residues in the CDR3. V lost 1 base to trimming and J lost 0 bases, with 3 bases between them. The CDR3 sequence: CASSLGPNYGYTF. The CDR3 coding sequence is TGTGCCAGCAGCTTAGGGCCTAACTATGGCTACACCTTC.

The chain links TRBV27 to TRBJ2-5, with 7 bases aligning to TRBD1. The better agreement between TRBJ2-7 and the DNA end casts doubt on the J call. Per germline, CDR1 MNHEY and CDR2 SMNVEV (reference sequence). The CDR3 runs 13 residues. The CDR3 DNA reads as TGTGCCAGCAGTCTGGGACAGTCCTACGAGCAGTACTTC. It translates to CASSLGQSYEQYF.

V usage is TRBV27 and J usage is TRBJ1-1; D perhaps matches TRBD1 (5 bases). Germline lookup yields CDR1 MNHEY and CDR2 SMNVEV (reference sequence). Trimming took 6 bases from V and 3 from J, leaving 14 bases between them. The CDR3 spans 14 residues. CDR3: CASRALAGHTEAFF. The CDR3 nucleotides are TGTGCCAGCAGGGCCCTCGCAGGGCACACTGAAGCTTTCTTT.

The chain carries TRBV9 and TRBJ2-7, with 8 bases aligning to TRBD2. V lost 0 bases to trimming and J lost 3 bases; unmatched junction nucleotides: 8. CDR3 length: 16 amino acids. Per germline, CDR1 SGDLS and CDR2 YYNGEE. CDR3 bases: TGTGCCAGCAGCGTAGATCCGGGAGGGCCACTCTACGAGCAGTACTTC. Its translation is CASSVDPGGPLYEQYF.

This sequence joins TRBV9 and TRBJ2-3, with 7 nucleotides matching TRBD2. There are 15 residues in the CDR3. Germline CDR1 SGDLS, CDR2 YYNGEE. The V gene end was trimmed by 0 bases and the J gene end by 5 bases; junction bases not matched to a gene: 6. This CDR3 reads CASSVGGSGLDTQYF. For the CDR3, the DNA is TGTGCCAGCAGCGTAGGGGGTAGCGGGCTAGATACGCAGTATTTT.

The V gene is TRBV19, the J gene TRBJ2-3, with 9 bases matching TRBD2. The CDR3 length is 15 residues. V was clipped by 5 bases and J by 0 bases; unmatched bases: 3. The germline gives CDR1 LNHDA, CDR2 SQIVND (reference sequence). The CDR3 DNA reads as TGTGCCAGTAGTTCAGGACTAGCGAGCACAGATACGCAGTATTTT. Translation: CASSSGLASTDTQYF. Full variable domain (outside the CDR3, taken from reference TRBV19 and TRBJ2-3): DGGITQSPKYLFRKEGQNVTLSCEQNLNHDAMYWYRQDPGQGLRLIYYSQIVNDFQKGDIAEGYSVSREKKESFPLTVTSAQKNPTAFYLCASSSGLASTDTQYFGPGTRLTVL.

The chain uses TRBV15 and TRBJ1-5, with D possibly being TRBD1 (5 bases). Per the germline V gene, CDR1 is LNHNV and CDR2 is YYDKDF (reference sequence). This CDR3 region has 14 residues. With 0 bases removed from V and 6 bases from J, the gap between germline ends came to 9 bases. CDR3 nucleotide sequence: TGTGCCACCAGCAGAGACAGGGAGGGTCAGCCCCAGCATTTT. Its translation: CATSRDREGQPQHF.

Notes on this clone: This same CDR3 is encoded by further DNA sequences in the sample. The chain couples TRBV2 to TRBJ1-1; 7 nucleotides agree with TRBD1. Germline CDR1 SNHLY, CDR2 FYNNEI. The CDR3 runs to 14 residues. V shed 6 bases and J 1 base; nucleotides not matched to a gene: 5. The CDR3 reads CASSPRTGNTEAFF. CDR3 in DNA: TGTGCCAGCAGCCCTAGGACAGGGAACACTGAAGCTTTCTTT.

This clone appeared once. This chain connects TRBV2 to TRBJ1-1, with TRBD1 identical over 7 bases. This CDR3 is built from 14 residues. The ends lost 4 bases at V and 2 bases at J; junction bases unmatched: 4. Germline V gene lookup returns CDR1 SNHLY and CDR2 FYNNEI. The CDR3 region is CASSGRQGNTEAFF. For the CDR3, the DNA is TGTGCCAGCAGTGGTAGACAGGGAAACACTGAAGCTTTCTTT.

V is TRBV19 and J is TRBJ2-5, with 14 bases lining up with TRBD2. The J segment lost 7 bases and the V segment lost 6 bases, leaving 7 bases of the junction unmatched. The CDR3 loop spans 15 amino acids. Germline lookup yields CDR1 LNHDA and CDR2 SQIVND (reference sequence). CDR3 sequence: CASSQGLAGAGTQYF. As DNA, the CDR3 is TGTGCCAGTAGCCAGGGACTAGCGGGGGCGGGGACCCAGTACTTC. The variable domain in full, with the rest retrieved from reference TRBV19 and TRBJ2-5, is DGGITQSPKYLFRKEGQNVTLSCEQNLNHDAMYWYRQDPGQGLRLIYYSQIVNDFQKGDIAEGYSVSREKKESFPLTVTSAQKNPTAFYLCASSQGLAGAGTQYFGPGTRLLVL.